This record looks at one T cell receptor beta chain sequence and its context. What it recognizes is unknown. This entry belongs to a study of cytomegalovirus exposure and HLA in healthy donors. Study-level findings and limits: Across donors, sequencing depth was assumed by presence/absence analyses to be roughly uniform.

CDR1 is MDHEN and CDR2 is SYDVKM in the germline V gene. CDR3 length: 11 residues. V gave up 8 bases and J gave up 10 bases; unmatched junction bases: 7. Use of 60 Vbeta and 13 Jbeta primers characterized the PCR. Generated by immunoSEQ multiplex PCR, the TCRdb table keeps only in-frame clones and is missing some. Of more than 95,000 clones listed, around 80% are singletons. Material for sequencing was PBMCs. The chain is built from TRBV28 and TRBJ2-7, with 8 nucleotides matching TRBD1. This TCR derives from a man younger than 40 in good health and CMV-seropositive. CDR3 sequence (DNA): TGTGCCAGCTCGACGGACAGGGCCCAGTACTTC. Translated, it gives CASSTDRAQYF. The full variable domain, rest sourced from reference TRBV28 and TRBJ2-7, is DVKVTQSSRYLVKRTGEKVFLECVQDMDHENMFWYRQDPGLGLRLIYFSYDVKMKEKGDIPEGYSVSREKKERFSLILESASTNQTSMYLCASSTDRAQYFGPGTRLTVT.